The 23 T cell receptor beta chains below come from one sample, sequenced in a study of T cell clonality in common variable immunodeficiency. TCRdb's copy holds only in-frame clones and misses some; the assay was immunoSEQ multiplex PCR. There are about 50,000 clones in the sample, none observed a single time. Input material: peripheral blood mononuclear cells. These receptors were taken from a person aged 18 to 69 in good health.

This clone was detected ten times or more. Incomplete CDR3 DNA: TGTGCCAGCAGCTTGCAGGGGGGTGAAAAA. It yields the protein CASSLQGGEK. The entire CDR3 is CASSLQGGEKLFF. The rearrangement uses TRBV5-4 and TRBJ1-4; 7 positions agree with TRBD1. The sequenced fragment ends 3 residues before the CDR3 boundary, so the rest is inferred from the germline J gene. This CDR3 region has 13 residues. Looked up from germline, CDR1 is SGHNT and CDR2 is YYREEE (reference sequence). V gave up 1 base and J gave up 7 bases; unmatched junction bases: 1.

In its sample, this clone was seen many times. The observed sequence ends 3 residues before the CDR3 terminus, with the missing tail filled in from the germline J gene. The chain has TRBV5-1 and TRBJ1-4, with D maybe TRBD1 (5 bases). The length of the CDR3 is 16 residues. From germline, CDR1 is SGHRS and CDR2 YFSETQ. Trimming pared 4 bases from V and 3 bases from J, leaving 16 bases between. The CDR3 bases that were read are TGCGCCAGCAGCAGGGGAGTGAGTTTGTCTAATGAAAAA. Translation gives CASSRGVSLSNEK. The entire CDR3 protein reads CASSRGVSLSNEKLFF.

This clone has just a few counts. The observed sequence ends 3 residues before the CDR3 terminus, with the missing tail filled in from the germline J gene. The chain links TRBV11-2 to TRBJ1-5, with D maybe TRBD1 (5 bases). There are 15 residues in the CDR3. From germline, CDR1 is SGHAT and CDR2 FQNNGV. V was pared by 1 base and J by 5 bases, with 12 bases between. Partial CDR3 DNA: TGTGCCAGCAGCTTAGTGTCGGGGGTATATCAGCCC. It codes for CASSLVSGVYQP. The CDR3 as a whole reads CASSLVSGVYQPQHF.

This clone was detected many times. The read finishes 3 residues shy of the CDR3 end, and the germline J gene is used to complete it. V usage is TRBV7-6 and J usage is TRBJ2-2; 10 bases are shared with TRBD2. J lost 7 bases, V lost 1 base, and 6 bases had no gene match. CDR1 is SGHVS and CDR2 is FNYEAQ in the germline V gene. This CDR3 contains 16 residues. The CDR3 protein is CASSLGSGTSDGELFF. CDR3 DNA, as far as it was read: TGTGCCAGCAGCTTAGGATCCGGGACTAGCGACGGGGAG. The full variable domain, in which reference TRBV7-6 and TRBJ2-2 provide the parts outside the CDR3, is GAGVSQSPRYKVTKRGQDVALRCDPISGHVSLYWYRQALGQGPEFLTYFNYEAQQDKSGLPNDRFSAERPEGSISTLTIQRTEQRDSAMYRCASSLGSGTSDGELFFGEGSRLTVL.

In this sample, this clone turned up a few times. The read gets to within 3 residues of the CDR3 end, and the germline J gene fills in the rest. The gene calls are TRBV19 and TRBJ1-2; tentative D call: TRBD1 (6 bases). Germline V gives CDR1 LNHDA, CDR2 SQIVND (reference sequence). The CDR3 length is 15 residues. The sequenced CDR3 bases are TGTGCCAGTAGTATTGACCTCGGACAGACAAGGGGC. Translated: CASSIDLGQTRG. From start to end, the CDR3 is CASSIDLGQTRGYTF.

Many counts were recorded for this clone. Coverage ceases 3 residues before the CDR3 finishes, and the germline J gene fills in the end. This chain connects TRBV5-1 to TRBJ1-5; 9 bases align to TRBD1. The CDR3 spans 13 residues. The V and J ends lost 3 bases and 5 bases, in that order; junction bases with no gene match: 0. Germline CDR1 and CDR2: SGHRS and YFSETQ. The chain's CDR3 is CASSWTGDQPQHF. The CDR3 DNA, read in part, is TGCGCCAGCAGCTGGACAGGGGATCAGCCC.

This clone was counted at least ten times. The sequence runs out 3 residues before the end of the CDR3; the remainder is reconstructed from the germline J gene. The chain has TRBV6-8 and TRBJ2-1, with D unresolved. The germline gives CDR1 MNHGY, CDR2 SAAAGT. Trimming pared 0 bases from V and 7 bases from J, leaving 22 bases between. CDR3 length: 18 residues. The CDR3 sequence is CASSYSSRVQIFENEQFF. CDR3 DNA (partial): TGTGCCAGCAGTTACTCGTCAAGGGTACAGATCTTTGAGAATGAG.

For this clone: The CDR3 end falls 3 residues outside the read, so it is completed with the germline J gene. The chain couples TRBV7-2 to TRBJ2-1; D is unresolved. V shed 4 bases and J shed 9 bases, with 7 bases lying between them. The CDR3 spans 11 residues. Per the germline V gene, CDR1 is SGHTA and CDR2 is FQGNSA. The CDR3 DNA, read in part, is TGTGCCAGCAGCTCCAACAGTGAG. This encodes CASSSNSE. The CDR3 as a whole reads CASSSNSEQFF.

Ten or more counts support this clone. The missing CDR3 end, 3 residues past where the read stops, is filled in from the germline J gene. This rearrangement joins TRBV28 to TRBJ2-3; D not resolved. This CDR3 has 14 residues. Trimming stripped 9 bases from V and 3 bases from J, with 16 bases between. Germline lookup yields CDR1 MDHEN and CDR2 SYDVKM. The CDR3 reads CASSPSADTDTQYF. The CDR3 bases that were read are TGTGCCAGTTCCCCTAGTGCTGATACAGATACG.

This clone was counted ten times or more. The CDR3 extends 3 residues past the end of the read, so its final part is completed from the germline J gene. The chain combines TRBV7-8 with TRBJ1-2; D uncertain. There are 15 residues in the CDR3. Looked up from germline, CDR1 is SGHVS and CDR2 is FQNEAQ. CDR3 bases read: TGTGCCAGCAGCTTATTACTAGCGGGTGCGAATGAG. This sequence encodes CASSLLLAGANE. The full CDR3 sequence reads CASSLLLAGANEYTF.

This clone was found many times. The read stops 3 residues short of the end of the CDR3; the missing end is completed from the germline J gene. This rearrangement joins TRBV20-1 to TRBJ1-5; D perhaps matches TRBD1 (5 bases). Trimming took 2 bases from V and 6 from J, leaving 17 bases between them. This CDR3 spans 15 amino acids. Germline CDR1 is DFQATT and CDR2 is SNEGSKA (reference sequence). The sequenced part of the CDR3 DNA is TGCAGTGCTAGACAGGGAGGTGGGTACGGTCAGCCC. Its protein product is CSARQGGGYGQP. The complete CDR3 reads CSARQGGGYGQPQHF.

This clone has a count of ten or more. The observed sequence ends 3 residues before the CDR3 terminus, with the missing tail filled in from the germline J gene. V is TRBV30 and J is TRBJ2-3, with D possibly TRBD2 on 5 matching bases. Trimming left V 5 bases short and J 0 bases short, with 15 bases between. From germline, CDR1 is GTSNPN and CDR2 SVGIG (reference sequence). The length of the CDR3 is 15 residues. The CDR3 bases that were read are TGTGCCTGGCAAATAGCGCTTACTAGCACAGATACG. Translation gives CAWQIALTSTDT. The entire CDR3 is CAWQIALTSTDTQYF.

This clone was counted ten times or more. The observed sequence ends 3 residues before the CDR3 terminus, with the missing tail filled in from the germline J gene. The chain uses TRBV20-1 and TRBJ2-7; 13 nucleotides line up with TRBD2. The germline V gene has CDR1 DFQATT and CDR2 SNEGSKA (reference sequence). CDR3 length: 14 residues. V was clipped by 6 bases and J by 4 bases; unmatched bases: 6. The CDR3 DNA, read in part, is TGCAGTGCAAAGGGACTAGCGGGAAGATACGAG. This codes for CSAKGLAGRYE. Given in full, the CDR3 is CSAKGLAGRYEQYF.

A remark on this clone: The CDR3 end falls 3 residues outside the read, so it is completed with the germline J gene. The chain employs TRBV6-1 and TRBJ1-3; D is perhaps TRBD1 (5 bases). Between the trimmed V and J ends, which lost 4 bases and 8 bases, there was a span of 12 bases. The CDR3 spans 13 residues. Germline CDR1 is MNHNS and CDR2 is SASEGT. The CDR3 protein is CASSAGLGDTIYF. The DNA read from the CDR3 is TGTGCCAGCAGTGCCGGTCTAGGGGACACC.

This clone was detected only a few times. The read terminates 3 residues ahead of where the CDR3 ends, so the germline J gene completes it. This chain connects TRBV30 to TRBJ1-2; 10 bases are shared with TRBD1. The CDR3 runs 15 residues. CDR1 GTSNPN and CDR2 SVGIG come from the germline V gene (reference sequence). The CDR3 reads CAWSTGTGDTDTYTF. CDR3 bases read: TGTGCCTGGAGCACCGGGACAGGGGACACAGATACC.

There are many counts of this clone. From the germline J gene comes the end of the CDR3, since the read stops 3 residues before it. The rearrangement uses TRBV18 and TRBJ2-2; D uncertain. The CDR3 is 13 amino acids. Germline CDR1 and CDR2: KGHSH and LQKENI. V shed 3 bases and J shed 5 bases, with 7 bases lying between them. CDR3 residues: CASSPTHTGELFF. The covered CDR3 bases are TGTGCCAGCTCACCGACACATACCGGGGAG. The full variable domain, rest sourced from reference TRBV18 and TRBJ2-2, is NAGVMQNPRHLVRRRGQEARLRCSPMKGHSHVYWYRQLPEEGLKFMVYLQKENIIDESGMPKERFSAEFPKEGPSILRIQQVVRGDSAAYFCASSPTHTGELFFGEGSRLTVL.

This clone appeared many times. The CDR3 is cut off 3 residues early in the read; its end comes from the germline J gene. The J gene is TRBJ1-1, the V gene TRBV28, with a tentative D call TRBD1 (5 bases). The V end lost 5 bases, the J end lost 4 bases, and 11 bases lay between the germline ends. Germline-derived CDR1 and CDR2 are MDHEN and SYDVKM. This CDR3 contains 13 residues. The CDR3 reads CASSPPGGTEAFF. The part of the CDR3 DNA that was read is TGTGCCAGCAGTCCTCCGGGGGGCACTGAA.

This clone appeared many times. The read stops 3 residues short of the end of the CDR3; the missing end is completed from the germline J gene. V and J are TRBV20-1 and TRBJ2-7, with TRBD2 matching 8 bases. Germline assignment: CDR1 DFQATT and CDR2 SNEGSKA (reference sequence). The V and J ends lost 0 bases and 6 bases, in that order; junction bases with no gene match: 7. The CDR3 is made up of 14 amino acids. The CDR3 DNA, read in part, is TGCAGTGCTAGAGATCAGGGACTAGAACGCGAG. It encodes CSARDQGLERE. The entire CDR3 is CSARDQGLEREQYF.

This clone was seen many times. The read halts 3 residues ahead of the CDR3 end, with the missing end drawn from the germline J gene. The chain combines TRBV5-1 with TRBJ2-3, with 14 bases fitting TRBD2. The CDR3 consists of 17 residues. Germline values: CDR1 SGHRS, CDR2 YFSETQ. The junction had 8 bases not matched to a gene; V was cut back by 4 bases and J by 4 bases. The chain's CDR3 is CASSPVGTSGRPDTQYF. CDR3 DNA, as far as it was read: TGCGCCAGCAGCCCGGTGGGGACTAGCGGGAGACCAGATACG.

This clone was recorded at least ten times. Sequence at one end of the junction differs from germline and may be a read error. The sequenced CDR3 bases are TGTACCAGTGTTAGAGGACAGATGACCGGGGAG. Protein product: CTSVRGQMTGE. The CDR3 in its entirety is CTSVRGQMTGELFF. The chain carries TRBV28 and TRBJ2-2; D may be TRBD1 (6 bases). Read sequence stops 3 residues before the CDR3 end, and the germline J gene provides the missing end. The CDR3 consists of 14 residues. From germline, CDR1 is MDHEN and CDR2 SYDVKM.

This clone was recorded many times. The chain's CDR3 is CASSFSWTSGGYQETQYF. The sequenced CDR3 bases are TGTGCCAGCAGTTTCTCGTGGACTAGCGGGGGATACCAAGAGACC. V usage is TRBV28 and J usage is TRBJ2-5; 13 bases match TRBD2. With the read ending 3 residues before the CDR3 end, the germline J gene is used to fill in that end. J gave up 0 bases and V 3 bases, and 7 bases lay outside the gene matches. The CDR3 has 18 residues. Germline V lookup: CDR1 MDHEN, CDR2 SYDVKM.

This clone has ten or more counts. The CDR3 end falls 3 residues outside the read, so it is completed with the germline J gene. The rearrangement uses TRBV6-1 and TRBJ1-4, with a possible D match to TRBD1 (6 bases). The CDR3 loop spans 14 amino acids. Trimming cost V 4 bases and J 4 bases, with 10 bases left between them. Germline V gives CDR1 MNHNS, CDR2 SASEGT. CDR3 region: CASSADRLNEKLFF. The sequenced part of the CDR3 DNA is TGTGCCAGCAGTGCGGACAGACTTAATGAAAAA.

This clone was picked up many times. The read stops 3 residues short of the end of the CDR3; the missing end is completed from the germline J gene. The J gene is TRBJ1-4, the V gene TRBV5-1; TRBD1 is a possible D gene (6 bases). Germline CDR1 SGHRS, CDR2 YFSETQ. The CDR3 sequence is 15 residues long. The ends were cut back, 4 bases at V and 8 bases at J, with 18 bases in the middle. The part of the CDR3 DNA that was read is TGCGCCAGCAGCAACAGAGGGGGGGAGGTGGAAAAA. Its protein product is CASSNRGGEVEK. The entire CDR3 reads CASSNRGGEVEKLFF.